This TCR beta chain came from a study of shared clonotypes between healthy human individuals (dated by TCRdb to between 2020 and 2021). Concerning the study at large: Two women and a few men aged 18 to 49 years were included in the cohort. To increase sequencing depth and limit assay-specific biases, TCR repertoire library preparation and sequencing were carried out by different laboratories using diverse techniques. To estimate repertoire size and how much clonotypes are shared between individuals, the study performed deep sequencing of blood TCR repertoires from five healthy adults. For each donor, CD4 naive and CD4 memory were each given three plates, CD8 naive was given two plates, and CD8 memory was given one plate. Per donor, leukapheresis produced somewhere between about 0.85 and 8.9 billion PBMCs. Summary of the overall study and its limitations: Incomplete sequencing was indicated by rarefaction of sorted-subset datasets, despite the large sequencing depth. Only blood was sampled, and tissue TCR repertoires likely differ from those in blood. Naive subsets generally had larger estimated clonotype richness than memory subsets. Because the study included only a small number of donors, the genetic and exposure-history diversity represented was limited. Compared with non-shared clonotypes, the clonotypes found in all four sorted-subset donors had higher generation probabilities. Pairwise subsampling indicated that sequencing depth was expected to affect the degree of clonotype sharing among donors. When a few donors were compared, the shared fraction of clonotypes was around 4.6% for naive CD4, around 4% for naive CD8, about 2.5% for memory CD4, and around 0.4% for memory CD8.

Using the deep immunoSEQ assay, multiplex PCR amplified TCR CDR3 regions from genomic DNA. Extracted genomic DNA from each cell subset was distributed evenly across all wells of several immunoSEQ 96-well plates, and each plate was treated as a replicate. For sorted subsets, each replicate PCR was loaded with approximately 200 ng genomic DNA, equivalent to 30,000 or so T cell genomes. Purified libraries were measured with a Qubit 3.0 fluorometer, size-checked on a Bioanalyzer 2100, and measured again with the KAPA Library Quantification kit. Every immunoSEQ 96-well plate was sequenced on a separate single-read 150-cycle Illumina NextSeq 550 flow cell. The published analysis was carried out like this. Because the immunoSEQ output held only junctional sequences and lacked quality scores, the filtering could not match the filtering applied to full-length reads. To assign V/J genes and CDR3, sequences were annotated against IMGT germline references using PyIR, a Python wrapper for IgBLAST v1.9. Reads with weak V/J assignments (E-value above 1e-6), missing CDR3, stop codons, out-of-frame junctions, or ambiguous translated residues were removed. V3J clonotypes were defined as sequences sharing an identical inferred V gene, J gene, and CDR3 amino acid sequence. To compute the percentage overlap between repertoires, the number of shared unique clonotypes was divided by the size of the smaller repertoire. Richness of each repertoire was evaluated using RTK rarefaction, the Chao1 estimator, and Recon v2.1 estimates of unobserved clonotypes. Generation probabilities were computed with OLGA for all TCRbeta clonotypes obtained by the gDNA method from several donors. This immuneACCESS table, as held by TCRdb, lists in-frame sequences with V and J called but not all clones. Of the missing ones, under half trace to an unresolved V gene in checked studies; the others have no known cause. That table furnishes V, J and clone size, whereas the DNA furnished D and trimming. Recorded for this sample are over a million clones; about three quarters of them occurred a single time. The ten most abundant clones make up 1.4% of the sample.

The donors were healthy, HIV-negative adults with no recently reported acute infections or vaccinations. Every donor was a Caucasian adult residing in Nashville, Tennessee, USA. CD4+ T cells were enriched through magnetic negative selection, after which naive cells were positively selected on CD45RA and the remaining negative fraction served as the memory subset. Blood was collected by leukapheresis, and PBMCs were isolated by Ficoll-Histopaque density gradient centrifugation and then cryopreserved in liquid nitrogen vapor phase. Analytical flow cytometry was used to check the purity and quantity of every magnetically sorted T cell population. Genomic DNA was isolated from every sorted fraction and measured by UV absorbance on a Nanodrop 2000c. This clone was counted a few times. What this receptor recognizes is not known. Per-nucleotide qualities are absent, and no much larger clonotype sits a single base away.

Including cysteine and phenylalanine, the CDR3 has 13 amino acids. Of all the DNA, just the CDR3 is kept, 39 bases in frame from base 1. Sequences SGDLS (CDR1) and YYNGEE (CDR2) are obtained from the germline V gene. V gives up 3 bases and J gives up 5 bases, and the segment between their germline ends measures 9 bases. The chain is encoded by TRBV9 joined to TRBJ2-1; the D assignment is uncertain and may be TRBD1 or TRBD2, with 5 bases supporting each. Specimen: memory CD4+ T cells sorted from blood. What the cell subset or site label conveys for this sample: CD45RA-negative fraction. This clonotype originated in a man younger than 35 in good health. The CDR3 here reads CASSAGAHNEQFF. The DNA is as follows: TGTGCCAGCAGCGCCGGGGCACACAATGAGCAGTTCTTC.